This T cell receptor (beta chain) came from a study of cytomegalovirus exposure and HLA in healthy donors. Overall study: Tens of millions of unique TCR sequences came from HLA-typed donors in an early release. Study-wide points: Common viral pathogens seemed to be connected with several of the most significant clusters, according to a later analysis. Most TCR sequences showed up rarely, but some public TCRs showed up in many donors.

Amplification used 60 Vbeta primers and 13 Jbeta primers. Libraries were prepared by immunoSEQ multiplex PCR; TCRdb keeps only in-frame clonotypes and omits some of them. The top ten hold approximately 5% of the sample, which has roughly 100,000 clones, approximately 80% seen once. In this sample, this clone turned up a few times. Its antigen is still unknown. The ends lost 0 bases at V and 3 bases at J; junction bases unmatched: 9. The CDR3 runs 17 residues. CDR1 is SGDLS and CDR2 is YYNGEE in the germline V gene. What was sequenced was PBMCs. The clonotype was recovered from a woman aged 18-30 years in good health and CMV-seropositive. The chain employs TRBV9 and TRBJ1-1; 9 bases match TRBD1. The DNA of the CDR3 is TGTGCCAGCAGCGTAGGGGACAGGGTAATTGGGGACACTGAAGCTTTCTTT. Amino acids: CASSVGDRVIGDTEAFF.